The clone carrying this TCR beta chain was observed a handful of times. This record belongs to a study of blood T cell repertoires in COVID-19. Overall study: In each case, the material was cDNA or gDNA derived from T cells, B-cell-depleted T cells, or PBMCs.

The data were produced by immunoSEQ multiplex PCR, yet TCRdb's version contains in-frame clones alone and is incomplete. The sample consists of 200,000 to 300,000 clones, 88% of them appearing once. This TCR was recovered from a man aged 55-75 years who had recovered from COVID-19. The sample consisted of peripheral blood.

CDR3 coding DNA: TGCGCCAGCACACAGGGAGGGCCCGGGGAGCTGTTTTTT. It codes for CASTQGGPGELFF. The chain links TRBV5-1 to TRBJ2-2, with D perhaps matching TRBD2 (7 bases). The CDR3 covers 13 residues. V dropped 6 bases and J dropped 6 bases, with 12 bases sitting between them. Germline V lookup: CDR1 SGHRS, CDR2 YFSETQ.